This is a list of T cell receptor beta chains from one sample in a study of T cell responses to AZD1222 COVID-19 vaccine. Measured with immunoSEQ multiplex PCR; TCRdb has only the in-frame clones, and not every one. The profile covers 85,000 or so clones, with about 86% appearing a single time and around 5.4% taken by the ten largest. This specimen was peripheral blood, taken 28 days after the second AZD1222 dose. These receptors were obtained from an adult who received the AZD1222 COVID-19 vaccine. Both conserved end residues are part of each CDR3. A D gene is named only where the DNA matches it firmly. The size entry is marked missing in some rows and otherwise reads once, few, many or a size class.

>TRBV7-3|TRBJ2-1|NA|NA
CASSYRDNEQFF
TGTGCCAGCAGCTACAGGGACAATGAGCAGTTCTTC
>TRBV30|TRBJ1-6|NA|NA
CAWSGRVPSYNSPLHF
TGTGCCTGGAGTGGTCGGGTCCCCTCCTATAATTCACCCCTCCACTTT
>TRBV18|TRBJ2-1|NA|once
CASSPYGDNEQFF
TGTGCCAGCTCACCGTATGGGGACAATGAGCAGTTCTTC
>TRBV30|TRBJ1-1|NA|NA
CAWSVGEGTEAFF
TGTGCCTGGAGTGTGGGGGAAGGCACTGAAGCTTTCTTT
>TRBV7-9|TRBJ2-7|TRBD1|NA
CASSLAGQGAEQYF
TGTGCCAGCAGCTTAGCGGGACAGGGGGCCGAGCAGTACTTC
>TRBV5-1|TRBJ1-1|NA|NA
CASSLQGLPEAFF
TGCGCCAGCAGCTTGCAGGGGCTCCCTGAAGCTTTCTTT
>TRBV12-3/TRBV12-4|TRBJ1-1|NA|few
CASSLGPSTEAFF
TGTGCCAGCAGCCTAGGGCCCAGCACTGAAGCTTTCTTT
>TRBV10-2|TRBJ2-2|TRBD1|NA
CASSEWQGDTGELFF
TGCGCCAGCAGTGAGTGGCAGGGGGACACCGGGGAGCTGTTTTTT
>TRBV4-3|TRBJ2-1|NA|few
CASSQQWGDEQFF
TGCGCCAGCAGCCAACAGTGGGGAGATGAGCAGTTCTTC
>TRBV7-6|TRBJ1-5|NA|few
CASSLAGRIGDQPQHF
TGTGCCAGCAGCTTAGCCGGGAGGATTGGCGATCAGCCCCAGCATTTT
>TRBV2|TRBJ2-1|NA|medium-sized
CASSEARWGDGEQFF
TGTGCCAGCAGTGAAGCCAGGTGGGGGGACGGTGAGCAGTTCTTC
>TRBV29-1|TRBJ1-1|NA|NA
CSVEGRTAEAFF
TGCAGCGTTGAGGGACGGACAGCTGAAGCTTTCTTT
>TRBV28|TRBJ1-5|NA|NA
CASSSSSVPDLYSNQPQHF
TGTGCCAGCAGTTCTTCCAGCGTACCCGACCTATATAGCAATCAGCCCCAGCATTTT
>TRBV19|TRBJ2-1|TRBD2|once
CASSPGTSGRGYNEQFF
TGTGCCAGTAGTCCTGGGACTAGCGGGAGGGGTTACAATGAGCAGTTCTTC